These 15 T cell receptor beta chains originate from one sample sequenced in a study of early T cells in non-severe SARS-CoV-2 infection. TCRdb reprocessed the 5' RACE reads via MiXCR and lists one record per CDR3 protein. Found here are roughly 81,000 distinct CDR3 sequences, 9% to 14% of them singletons; the top ten hold about 2.7%. Material for sequencing was whole blood. These receptors all stem from an adult who was a healthcare worker with PCR-confirmed SARS-CoV-2 infection or an uninfected control (not recorded which).

This clonotype was seen many times. J is TRBJ1-2 and V is TRBV11-2; weak D call: TRBD1 (6 bases). Trimming removed 1 base at V and 5 bases at J, with 8 bases between. This CDR3 comprises 13 residues. Germline CDR1 is SGHAT and CDR2 is FQNNGV. CDR3 protein: CASSLGQAYGYTF. For the CDR3, the DNA is TGTGCCAGCAGCTTAGGACAGGCGTATGGCTACACCTTC.

This clonotype occurred a few times. The chain joins TRBV4-1 to TRBJ2-7; 7 nucleotides agree with TRBD1. The CDR3 runs 15 residues. J lost 3 bases, V lost 1 base, and 6 bases had no gene match. Germline V lookup: CDR1 MGHRA, CDR2 YSYEKL. The CDR3 protein is CASSQVTGQVYEQYF. CDR3 nucleotide sequence: TGCGCCAGCAGCCAAGTAACAGGACAGGTCTACGAGCAGTACTTC.

This clonotype was observed at least ten times. The V gene is TRBV5-6, the J gene TRBJ1-5, with TRBD1 as a possible D gene (6 bases). The germline CDR1 and CDR2 sequences are SGHDT and YYEEEE. V was clipped by 9 bases and J by 1 base, with 20 bases between them. The CDR3 runs to 16 residues. In DNA form, the CDR3 reads TGTGCCACCAAAAGCTGGGGGGGCAGAAGCAATCAGCCCCAGCATTTT. This encodes CATKSWGGRSNQPQHF.

About this clonotype: The conserved phenylalanine or tryptophan is not found at the CDR3 terminus, so this likely reflects a read error. This chain connects TRBV6-1 to TRBJ2-5; no clear D. Per germline, CDR1 MNHNS and CDR2 SASEGT. The length of the CDR3 is 15 residues. Trimming cost V 1 base and J 1 base, with 10 bases left between them. The CDR3 is CASSEGYSLQETQYI. CDR3 bases: TGTGCCAGCAGTGAAGGTTATAGCCTCCAAGAGACCCAGTACATC.

The chain is built from TRBV14 and TRBJ1-1; perhaps TRBD1 as D (6 bases). This CDR3 is 14 amino acids long. Germline values: CDR1 SGHDN, CDR2 FVKESK. V lost 4 bases to trimming and J lost 4 bases, with 13 bases between them. The CDR3 DNA is TGTGCCAGCAGCCCCCGGAGGGGGAGCACTGAAGCTTTCTTT. As protein: CASSPRRGSTEAFF.

In this sample, this clonotype turned up many times. This chain connects TRBV7-9 to TRBJ2-3; D is tentatively TRBD1 or TRBD2 (5 bases each). The CDR3 spans 14 residues. V gave up 5 bases and J gave up 0 bases, with 9 bases separating them. Germline V gene lookup returns CDR1 SEHNR and CDR2 FQNEAQ (reference sequence). The DNA of the CDR3 is TGTGCCAGCAGCGGGGGTCGTAGCACAGATACGCAGTATTTT. This translates into CASSGGRSTDTQYF.

This clonotype showed up many times. V is TRBV12-3 or TRBV12-4 and J is TRBJ2-7; D may match TRBD1 or TRBD2 (5 bases each). Trimming took 6 bases from V and 3 from J, leaving 15 bases between them. The CDR3 extends over 14 amino acids. Written as DNA, the CDR3 is TGTGCCAGCAGCCCCACCGGGACGGACTACGAGCAGTACTTC. It is translated as CASSPTGTDYEQYF.

This clonotype was picked up many times. This chain uses TRBV2 with TRBJ2-2; 8 bases agree with TRBD2. The germline V gene encodes CDR1 SNHLY and CDR2 FYNNEI. V gave up 10 bases and J gave up 2 bases; unmatched junction bases: 12. The CDR3 has 16 residues. The CDR3, as DNA: TGTGCCATCTTAAGAAGCGGGGGACTAAACACCGGGGAGCTGTTTTTT. It encodes CAILRSGGLNTGELFF. Together with reference TRBV2 and TRBJ2-2, the CDR3 gives the full variable domain: EPEVTQTPSHQVTQMGQEVILRCVPISNHLYFYWYRQILGQKVEFLVSFYNNEISEKSEIFDDQFSVERPDGSNFTLKIRSTKLEDSAMYFCAILRSGGLNTGELFFGEGSRLTVL.

This clonotype was picked up a small number of times. The chain has TRBV6-1 and TRBJ1-2; 7 bases agree with TRBD1. The CDR3 is made up of 15 amino acids. The ends lost 0 bases at V and 6 bases at J; junction bases unmatched: 7. Germline CDR1 and CDR2: MNHNS and SASEGT. The CDR3 loop is CASSEALDRDHGYTF. The CDR3 DNA reads as TGTGCCAGCAGTGAAGCCCTAGACAGGGACCATGGCTACACCTTC.

The table lists this clonotype with a few counts. This chain joins TRBV27 and TRBJ2-1; D tentatively reads TRBD1 or TRBD2 (6 bases each). Trimming removed 6 bases at V and 3 bases at J, with 12 bases between. This CDR3 spans 14 amino acids. CDR1 MNHEY and CDR2 SMNVEV come from the germline V gene (reference sequence). CDR3 nucleotides: TGTGCCAGCAGGGAGGGGGAACGCTACAATGAGCAGTTCTTC. This encodes CASREGERYNEQFF.

V usage is TRBV20-1 and J usage is TRBJ2-1; TRBD2 matches 10 bases. V trimming: 6 bases; J trimming: 2 bases; junction bases outside the gene matches: 7. Germline V gives CDR1 DFQATT, CDR2 SNEGSKA (reference sequence). There are 15 residues in the CDR3. CDR3 residues: CSAGQSGRAYNEQFF. The CDR3, as DNA: TGCAGTGCGGGACAGAGCGGGAGGGCCTACAATGAGCAGTTCTTC.

This chain uses TRBV29-1 with TRBJ2-3; D is ambiguous. CDR1 and CDR2 (germline): SQVTM, ANQGSEA. V lost 4 bases and J lost 0, with 11 bases in between. CDR3 length equals 14 residues. The CDR3, as DNA: TGCAGCGTTGTCGGGCTCGAGAGCACAGATACGCAGTATTTT. This codes for CSVVGLESTDTQYF.

This clonotype appeared many times. The V call is TRBV7-6, the J call TRBJ1-6; D may be TRBD1 (6 bases). The length of the CDR3 is 15 residues. Per germline, CDR1 SGHVS and CDR2 FNYEAQ. V was clipped by 5 bases and J by 8 bases, with 16 bases between them. CDR3 DNA: TGTGCCAGCAGCCCGCAAACAGGGTTTGATTCACCCCTCCACTTT. The encoded protein is CASSPQTGFDSPLHF.

This clonotype was seen more than once but under ten times. The J gene is TRBJ2-7, the V gene TRBV11-2; 7 bases align to TRBD1. The length of the CDR3 is 17 residues. J lost 0 bases, V lost 4 bases, and 12 bases had no gene match. Germline CDR1 is SGHAT and CDR2 is FQNNGV. CDR3 sequence: CASSSGTATIISYEQYF. Here the CDR3 DNA reads TGTGCCAGCAGCTCGGGGACAGCTACGATAATCTCCTACGAGCAGTACTTC.

At least ten counts were recorded for this clonotype. The genes are TRBV21-1 and TRBJ2-1; the table's D call, TRBD1, has no DNA check behind it. TRBV21-1 is a pseudogene segment. This CDR3 is built from 10 residues. CDR3 bases: TGTGCCAGCAGCACCCCGGCGGAGTTCTTC. The encoded protein is CASSTPAEFF.